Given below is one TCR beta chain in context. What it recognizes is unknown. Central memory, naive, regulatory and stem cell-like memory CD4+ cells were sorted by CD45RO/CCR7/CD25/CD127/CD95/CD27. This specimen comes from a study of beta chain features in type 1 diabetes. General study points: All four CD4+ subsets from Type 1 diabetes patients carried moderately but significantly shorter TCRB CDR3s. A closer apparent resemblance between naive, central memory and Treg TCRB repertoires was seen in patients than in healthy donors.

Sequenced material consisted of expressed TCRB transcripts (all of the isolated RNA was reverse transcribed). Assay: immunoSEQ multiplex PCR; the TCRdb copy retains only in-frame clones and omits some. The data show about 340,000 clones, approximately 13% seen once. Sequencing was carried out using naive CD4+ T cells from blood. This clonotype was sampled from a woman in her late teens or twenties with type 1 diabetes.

The CDR3 region has the DNA TGTGCCAGCAGTTACGGTCTAGCCCGGGGCAATGAGCAGTTCTTC. Its protein is CASSYGLARGNEQFF. The genes are TRBV6-5 and TRBJ2-1, with D possibly being TRBD2 (5 bases). The V end was cut by 2 bases, the J end by 6 bases, with 14 bases between. This CDR3 comprises 15 residues. In germline, CDR1 is MNHEY, CDR2 SVGAGI.